The source of this T cell receptor beta chain is a study of blood T cell repertoires in COVID-19. The V segment lost 4 bases and the J segment 5 bases; nucleotides outside the gene matches: 6. Germline lookup yields CDR1 SEHNR and CDR2 FQNEAQ (reference sequence). The CDR3 contains 14 residues. Repertoires were generated with immunoSEQ multiplex PCR, while TCRdb's copy carries only in-frame clones and drops some. Of a few hundred thousand clones listed, around 89% are singletons. The source is a man between 18 and 35 years old who had recovered from COVID-19. V usage is TRBV7-9 and J usage is TRBJ1-1; 8 bases fit TRBD1. Specimen: PBMCs or T cells enriched from blood (not recorded which). The CDR3 nucleotides are TGTGCCAGCAGCTGGGGACAGGTGGGAACTGAAGCTTTCTTT. It codes for CASSWGQVGTEAFF.